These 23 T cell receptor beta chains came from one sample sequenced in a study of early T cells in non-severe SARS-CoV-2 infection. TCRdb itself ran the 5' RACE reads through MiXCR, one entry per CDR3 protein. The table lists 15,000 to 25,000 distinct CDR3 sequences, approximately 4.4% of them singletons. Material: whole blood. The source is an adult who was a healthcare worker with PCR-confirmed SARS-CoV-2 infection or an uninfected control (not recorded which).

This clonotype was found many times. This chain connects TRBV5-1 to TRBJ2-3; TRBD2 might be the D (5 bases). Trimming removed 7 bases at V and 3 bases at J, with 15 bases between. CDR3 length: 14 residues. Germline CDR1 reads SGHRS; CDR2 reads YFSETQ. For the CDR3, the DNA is TGCGCCAGCGCAAGGGAGCCGCCGACAGATACGCAGTATTTT. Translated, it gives CASAREPPTDTQYF.

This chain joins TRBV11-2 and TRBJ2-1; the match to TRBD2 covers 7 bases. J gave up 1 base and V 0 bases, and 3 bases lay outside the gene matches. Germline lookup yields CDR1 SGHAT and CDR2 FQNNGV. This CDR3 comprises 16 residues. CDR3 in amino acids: CASSLDRGESYNEQFF. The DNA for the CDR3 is TGTGCCAGCAGCTTAGATCGGGGGGAATCCTACAATGAGCAGTTCTTC.

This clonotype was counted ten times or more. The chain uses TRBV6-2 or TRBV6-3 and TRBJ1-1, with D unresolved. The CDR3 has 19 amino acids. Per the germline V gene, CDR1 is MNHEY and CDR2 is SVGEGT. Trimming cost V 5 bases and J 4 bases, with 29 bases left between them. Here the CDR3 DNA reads TGTGCCAGCAGTCTCGCCCCCTCGGACGGAGCCTCCCCCCCCACTGAAGCTTTCTTT. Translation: CASSLAPSDGASPPTEAFF.

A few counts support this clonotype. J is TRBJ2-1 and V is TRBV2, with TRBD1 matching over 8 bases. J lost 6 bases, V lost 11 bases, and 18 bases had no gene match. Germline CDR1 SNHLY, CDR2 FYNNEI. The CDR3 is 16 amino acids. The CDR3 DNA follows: TGTGCCCCCTTGGTGGTCGACAGGGGACTTCGCAATGAGCAGTTCTTC. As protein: CAPLVVDRGLRNEQFF.

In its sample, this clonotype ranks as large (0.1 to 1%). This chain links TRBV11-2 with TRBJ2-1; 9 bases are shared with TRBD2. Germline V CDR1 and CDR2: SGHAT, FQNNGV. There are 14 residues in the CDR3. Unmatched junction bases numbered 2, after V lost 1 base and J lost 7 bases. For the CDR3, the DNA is TGTGCCAGCAGCTTAGGCGCGGGGGGGAATGAGCAGTTCTTC. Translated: CASSLGAGGNEQFF.

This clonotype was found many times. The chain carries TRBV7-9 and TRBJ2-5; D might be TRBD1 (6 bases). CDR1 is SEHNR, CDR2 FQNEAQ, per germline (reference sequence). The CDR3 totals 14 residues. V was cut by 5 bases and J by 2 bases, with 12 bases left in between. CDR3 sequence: CASSRTDFQETQYF. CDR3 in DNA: TGTGCCAGCAGCCGGACAGATTTTCAAGAGACCCAGTACTTC.

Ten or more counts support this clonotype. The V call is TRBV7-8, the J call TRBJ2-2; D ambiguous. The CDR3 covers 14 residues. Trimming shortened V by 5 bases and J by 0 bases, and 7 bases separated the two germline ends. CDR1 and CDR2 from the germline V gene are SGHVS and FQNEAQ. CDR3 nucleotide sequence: TGTGCCAGCAGCCCAAACACGAACACCGGGGAGCTGTTTTTT. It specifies CASSPNTNTGELFF. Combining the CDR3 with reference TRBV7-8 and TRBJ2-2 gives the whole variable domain GAGVSQSPRYKVAKRGQDVALRCDPISGHVSLFWYQQALGQGPEFLTYFQNEAQLDKSGLPSDRFFAERPEGSVSTLKIQRTQQEDSAVYLCASSPNTNTGELFFGEGSRLTVL.

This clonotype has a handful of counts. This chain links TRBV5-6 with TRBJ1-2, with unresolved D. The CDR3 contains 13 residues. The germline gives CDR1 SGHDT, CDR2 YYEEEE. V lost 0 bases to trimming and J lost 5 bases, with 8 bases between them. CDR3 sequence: CASSLGRTYGYTF. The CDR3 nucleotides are TGTGCCAGCAGCTTGGGCCGTACTTATGGCTACACCTTC.

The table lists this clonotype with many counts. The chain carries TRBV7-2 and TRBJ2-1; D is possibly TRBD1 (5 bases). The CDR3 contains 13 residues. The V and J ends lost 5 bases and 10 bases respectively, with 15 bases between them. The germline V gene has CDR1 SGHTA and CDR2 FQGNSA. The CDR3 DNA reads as TGTGCCAGCAGCACCGATCCAGGGCAAGAGCAGTTCTTC. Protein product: CASSTDPGQEQFF.

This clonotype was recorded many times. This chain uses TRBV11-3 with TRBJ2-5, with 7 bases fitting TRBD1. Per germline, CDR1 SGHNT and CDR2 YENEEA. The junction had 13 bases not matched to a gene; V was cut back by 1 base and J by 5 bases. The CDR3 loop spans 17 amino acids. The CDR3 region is CASSLGTGDPGVETQYF. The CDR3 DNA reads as TGTGCCAGCAGCTTAGGAACAGGGGACCCCGGAGTTGAGACCCAGTACTTC.

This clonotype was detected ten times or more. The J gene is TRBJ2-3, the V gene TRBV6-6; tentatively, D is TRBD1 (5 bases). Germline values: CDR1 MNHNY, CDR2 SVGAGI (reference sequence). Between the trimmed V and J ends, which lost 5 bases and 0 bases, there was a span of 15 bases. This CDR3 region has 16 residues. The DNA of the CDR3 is TGTGCCAGCAGTAACCTAGGGGCGAGTAGCACAGATACGCAGTATTTT. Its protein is CASSNLGASSTDTQYF.

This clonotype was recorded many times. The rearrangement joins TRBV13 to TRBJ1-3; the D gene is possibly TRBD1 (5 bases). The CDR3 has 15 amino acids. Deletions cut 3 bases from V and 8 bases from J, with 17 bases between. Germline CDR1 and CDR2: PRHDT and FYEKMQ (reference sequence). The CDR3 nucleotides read TGTGCCAGCAGCTTCGGGGCCGAATCAGGACACACCATATATTTT. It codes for CASSFGAESGHTIYF.

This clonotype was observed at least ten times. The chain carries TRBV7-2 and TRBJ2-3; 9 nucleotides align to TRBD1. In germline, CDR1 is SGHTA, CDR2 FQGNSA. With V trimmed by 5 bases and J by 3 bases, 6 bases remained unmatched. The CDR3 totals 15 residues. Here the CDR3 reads CASSDDRGKTDTQYF. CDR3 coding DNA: TGTGCCAGCAGCGATGACAGGGGGAAAACAGATACGCAGTATTTT.

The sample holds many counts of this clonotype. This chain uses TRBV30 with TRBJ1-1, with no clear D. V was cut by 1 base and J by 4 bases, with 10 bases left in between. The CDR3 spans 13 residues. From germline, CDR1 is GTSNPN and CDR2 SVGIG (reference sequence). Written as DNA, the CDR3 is TGTGCCTGGAGTGAGGAATTAAGCACTGAAGCTTTCTTT. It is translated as CAWSEELSTEAFF.

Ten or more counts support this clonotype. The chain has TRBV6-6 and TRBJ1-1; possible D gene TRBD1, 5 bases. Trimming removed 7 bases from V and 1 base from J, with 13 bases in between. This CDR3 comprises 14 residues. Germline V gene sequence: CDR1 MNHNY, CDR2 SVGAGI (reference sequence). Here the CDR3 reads CASKMGGENTEAFF. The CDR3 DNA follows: TGTGCCAGCAAGATGGGGGGAGAGAACACTGAAGCTTTCTTT.

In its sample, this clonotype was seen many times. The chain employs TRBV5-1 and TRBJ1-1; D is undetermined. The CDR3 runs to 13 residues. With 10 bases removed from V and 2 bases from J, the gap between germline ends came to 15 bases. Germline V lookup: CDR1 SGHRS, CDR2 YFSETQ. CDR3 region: CAARGEDNTEAFF. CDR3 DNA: TGCGCCGCCCGCGGGGAGGATAACACTGAAGCTTTCTTT.

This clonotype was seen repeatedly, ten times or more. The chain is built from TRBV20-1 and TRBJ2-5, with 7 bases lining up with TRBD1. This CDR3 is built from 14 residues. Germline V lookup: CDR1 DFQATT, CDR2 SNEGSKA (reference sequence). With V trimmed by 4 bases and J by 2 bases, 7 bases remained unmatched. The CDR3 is CSANSGGWQETQYF. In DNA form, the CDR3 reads TGCAGTGCTAACTCAGGGGGTTGGCAAGAGACCCAGTACTTC.

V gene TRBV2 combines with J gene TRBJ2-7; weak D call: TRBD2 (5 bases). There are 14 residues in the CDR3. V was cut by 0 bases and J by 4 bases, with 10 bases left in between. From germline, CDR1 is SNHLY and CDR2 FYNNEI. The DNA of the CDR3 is TGTGCCAGCAGTGAAGCCGCGGGTAGTTACGAGCAGTACTTC. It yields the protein CASSEAAGSYEQYF.

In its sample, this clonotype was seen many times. The CDR3 reads CASSRWDRPNTGELFF. The CDR3 DNA reads as TGTGCCAGCAGCCGATGGGACAGGCCGAACACCGGGGAGCTGTTTTTT. The gene calls are TRBV14 and TRBJ2-2; 8 bases agree with TRBD1. V lost 4 bases, J lost 0 bases, and 4 bases stayed unmatched. Germline loops: CDR1 SGHDN, CDR2 FVKESK. This CDR3 has 16 amino acids.

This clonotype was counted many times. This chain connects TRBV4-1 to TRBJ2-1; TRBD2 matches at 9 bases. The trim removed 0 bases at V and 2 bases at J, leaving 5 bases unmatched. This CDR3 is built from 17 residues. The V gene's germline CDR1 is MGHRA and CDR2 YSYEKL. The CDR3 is CASSQERTSDTYNEQFF. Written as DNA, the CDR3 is TGCGCCAGCAGCCAAGAGAGGACTAGCGACACCTACAATGAGCAGTTCTTC.

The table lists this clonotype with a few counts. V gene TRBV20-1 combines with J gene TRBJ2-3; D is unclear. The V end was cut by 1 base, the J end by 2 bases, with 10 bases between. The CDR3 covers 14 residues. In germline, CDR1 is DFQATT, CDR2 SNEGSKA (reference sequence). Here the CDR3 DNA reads TGCAGTGCTAGAGGACCGACGATCACAGATACGCAGTATTTT. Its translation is CSARGPTITDTQYF.

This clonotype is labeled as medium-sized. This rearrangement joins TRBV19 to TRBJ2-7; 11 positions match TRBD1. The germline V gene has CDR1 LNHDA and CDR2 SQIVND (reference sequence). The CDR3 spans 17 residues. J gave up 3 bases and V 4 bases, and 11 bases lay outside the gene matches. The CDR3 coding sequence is TGTGCCAGTAGTACGCCCCCTGGACAGGGGGCCCTCTACGAGCAGTACTTC. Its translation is CASSTPPGQGALYEQYF. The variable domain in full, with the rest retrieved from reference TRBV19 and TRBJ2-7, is DGGITQSPKYLFRKEGQNVTLSCEQNLNHDAMYWYRQDPGQGLRLIYYSQIVNDFQKGDIAEGYSVSREKKESFPLTVTSAQKNPTAFYLCASSTPPGQGALYEQYFGPGTRLTVT.

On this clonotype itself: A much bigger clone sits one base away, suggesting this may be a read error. DNA for the CDR3: TGTGCCAGCAGCTTCGGGGACTACTCTCACACAGATACGCAGTATTTT. This translates into CASSFGDYSHTDTQYF. The chain joins TRBV7-9 to TRBJ2-3; 7 positions match TRBD2. Germline V gene lookup returns CDR1 SEHNR and CDR2 FQNEAQ (reference sequence). J gave up 2 bases and V 3 bases, and 8 bases lay outside the gene matches. The CDR3 sequence is 16 residues long.